This entry describes one TCR beta chain. TCRbeta library construction was performed incorporating unique molecular identifiers. TCRdb reprocessed the PCR reads via MiXCR and lists one record per CDR3 protein. Of 500,000 to 600,000 distinct CDR3 sequences listed, approximately 29% are singletons. The sample is drawn from a study of T-cell reconstitution after alpha-beta-depleted transplantation in children. CDR1 and CDR2 (germline): DFQATT, SNEGSKA (reference sequence). There are 15 residues in the CDR3. With V trimmed by 5 bases and J by 3 bases, 10 bases remained unmatched. Sequenced here: PBMCs from the stem cell graft donor, sampled from the stem cell graft. This clonotype originated in a human donor who donated a stem cell graft to a child with aplastic anemia. The V gene is TRBV20-1, the J gene TRBJ2-1, with 7 bases aligning to TRBD2. This chain's CDR3 is CSAGPMRERYNEQFF. The CDR3 DNA is TGCAGTGCTGGACCCATGCGGGAGCGCTACAATGAGCAGTTCTTC.